These T cell receptor beta chains were read from a single sample in a study of blood T cell repertoires in COVID-19. Profiling relied on immunoSEQ multiplex PCR, and the TCRdb table lists in-frame clones only, not all of them. The sample comprises 50,000 to 60,000 clones, 70% to 90% of which are singletons, and over 25% rests with the top ten. The sequenced material came from peripheral blood. All receptors derive from a human donor in a cohort sampled during active COVID-19. Both conserved end residues are trimmed from each CDR3.

>TRBV7-7
ASSLGTGGGETQY
>TRBV2
ASSLAGVGNEQF
>TRBV7-2
ASSLGRGGETQY
>TRBV11-3
ASSVSGGTDTQY
>TRBV28
ASSPRQGSNQPQH
>TRBV4-1
ASSLWGQGSNQPQH
>TRBV11-2
ASSLRTSGYNEQF
>TRBV12-3/TRBV12-4
ASRLGLEETQY
>TRBV27
ASSSGVGYGYT
>TRBV29-1
SVDGSDPGYNEQF
>TRBV9
ASSPLAGGRTGELF
>TRBV6-2/TRBV6-3
ASSYPGTSIKTQY
>TRBV7-7
ASSPYSGQVNTEAF
>TRBV6-6
ASSSEYGSVDTQY
>TRBV24-1
ATSDHDRAGELF
>TRBV24-1
ATQSGGEGNQPQH
>TRBV23-1
ASHAGTKGYEQY
>TRBV19
ASSMGLDRNTEAF
>TRBV19
ASSEQGYTEAF
>TRBV5-4
ASSLVPGEQF
>TRBV5-5
ASSASPQGVSGNTIY
>TRBV30
ASAQGAWQPQH
>TRBV30
AWSLLGARGDYGYT
>TRBV27
ASSLGRVVANEKLF
>TRBV30
AWSLGANVLT
>TRBV7-3
ASSLIYTDTQY
>TRBV4-1
ASSRLGQSYGYT
>TRBV18
ASSPPEALGEKLF
>TRBV7-9
ASRAGTGSYEQY
>TRBV30
ACTGLETQY
>TRBV30
AWSVDKQETQY
>TRBV27
ASSLRGTGISRDTQY
>TRBV27
ASSDFRAGRGINTGELF
>TRBV30
AWSADRLGQQF
>TRBV6-1
ASSEGTGIFNEQF
>TRBV2
ASRVPGINTQY
>TRBV29-1
SGSGSWETQY
>TRBV4-1
ASSQDREARYEQY
>TRBV7-2
ASSLYGGNTEAF
>TRBV9
ASSSRAVF
>TRBV29-1
SDAGPKGGGYT
>TRBV7-9
ASSFPSYGYT
>TRBV7-6
ASSLRRDDTEAF
>TRBV18
ASSPSIGQEQF
>TRBV4-1
ASSPRGDTQY
>TRBV19
ASSIDSQTYGYT
>TRBV19
ASSPQTVSYEQY
>TRBV15
ATSSLGQGPPYEQY
>TRBV27
ASSLRGYEQY
>TRBV6-6
ASSKGANNEQF
>TRBV9
ASSIGTGGLSYNEQF
>TRBV11-2
ASSYSTPQY
>TRBV7-2
ASSYRSSNYEQY